These 6 T cell receptor beta chains were sequenced from one sample in a study of graft-versus-host responses after intestinal transplantation. Profiled with immunoSEQ multiplex PCR; TCRdb holds only in-frame clones, not every one. The top ten hold approximately 7.1% of the sample, which has 35,000 to 45,000 clones, roughly 86% seen once. Material: PBMCs, obtained almost 270 days after transplant. The receptor set was obtained from a human patient who received an intestinal transplant, so some T cells may come from the graft donor.

The V and J genes are TRBV11-2 and TRBJ2-3; TRBD2 agrees at 8 bases. Unmatched junction bases numbered 4, after V lost 2 bases and J lost 0 bases. The germline V gene encodes CDR1 SGHAT and CDR2 FQNNGV. The CDR3 loop spans 16 amino acids. CDR3 region: CASSLKRGPSTDTQYF. The CDR3 bases are TGTGCCAGCAGCTTAAAGCGGGGGCCGAGCACAGATACGCAGTATTTT.

The chain is built from TRBV28 and TRBJ2-1; maybe TRBD2 (5 bases). Trimming removed 3 bases at V and 9 bases at J, with 15 bases between. The V gene's germline CDR1 is MDHEN and CDR2 SYDVKM. The CDR3 is made up of 14 amino acids. The CDR3 DNA reads as TGTGCCAGCAGTTTGTACGTTTCAGGAGGTGAGCAGTTCTTC. This encodes CASSLYVSGGEQFF.

This rearrangement joins TRBV18 to TRBJ2-1, with D unresolved. Trimming stripped 4 bases from V and 0 bases from J, with 7 bases between. Germline loops: CDR1 KGHSH, CDR2 LQKENI. The CDR3 has 14 residues. CDR3 amino acids: CASSHRSSYNEQFF. The DNA for the CDR3 is TGTGCCAGCTCACATAGGTCCTCCTACAATGAGCAGTTCTTC. The full variable domain, completed using reference TRBV18 and TRBJ2-1, is NAGVMQNPRHLVRRRGQEARLRCSPMKGHSHVYWYRQLPEEGLKFMVYLQKENIIDESGMPKERFSAEFPKEGPSILRIQQVVRGDSAAYFCASSHRSSYNEQFFGPGTRLTVL.

To note about this clone: The final CDR3 position lacks the conserved phenylalanine or tryptophan, pointing to a likely read error. Because the CDR3's place on the DNA is in doubt, the DNA is left out and the CDR3 is given as listed by TCRdb. The CDR3 protein is CASTQDGAKL. This chain links TRBV27 with TRBJ2-7. The CDR3 is 10 amino acids long, termini counted. Germline V gene data show CDR1 as MNHEY and CDR2 as SMNVEV (reference sequence).

This clone appeared a single time. The rearrangement joins TRBV7-8 to TRBJ2-5, with D possibly called TRBD1 or TRBD2 (5 bases each). The last part of the DNA fits TRBJ2-7 better; the J call may be wrong. The CDR3 totals 14 residues. Germline CDR1 is SGHVS and CDR2 is FQNEAQ. CDR3 sequence: CASSPGTATYEQYF. CDR3 sequence (DNA): TGTGCCAGCAGCCCCGGGACCGCGACGTACGAGCAGTACTTC.

This clone has just one count. The chain uses TRBV7-8 and TRBJ1-1, with D tentatively TRBD1 (5 bases). Germline CDR1 reads SGHVS; CDR2 reads FQNEAQ. The germline V and J ends were trimmed by 1 base and 1 base, with 16 bases remaining between them. The CDR3 spans 17 residues. The CDR3: CASSLVGSAGQNTEAFF. CDR3 bases: TGTGCCAGCAGCTTAGTTGGGTCGGCAGGGCAGAACACTGAAGCTTTCTTT.